The clone carrying this T cell receptor (beta chain) was detected a few times. This sample is drawn from a study of blood T cell repertoires in COVID-19. The table came from immunoSEQ multiplex PCR; TCRdb's copy has only in-frame clones and leaves some out. Among around 310,000 clones listed, more than 80% were seen once. V gave up 5 bases and J gave up 0 bases, with 10 bases separating them. The CDR3 contains 14 residues. Germline loops: CDR1 LNHNV, CDR2 YYDKDF (reference sequence). The TCR was taken from a woman in her twenties or thirties with COVID-19, enrolled during active disease. The specimen was peripheral blood. This chain uses TRBV15 with TRBJ1-1, with no clear D. In DNA, the CDR3 is TGTGCCACCAGCGAGGAAGGAGTGAACACTGAAGCTTTCTTT. Protein product: CATSEEGVNTEAFF.